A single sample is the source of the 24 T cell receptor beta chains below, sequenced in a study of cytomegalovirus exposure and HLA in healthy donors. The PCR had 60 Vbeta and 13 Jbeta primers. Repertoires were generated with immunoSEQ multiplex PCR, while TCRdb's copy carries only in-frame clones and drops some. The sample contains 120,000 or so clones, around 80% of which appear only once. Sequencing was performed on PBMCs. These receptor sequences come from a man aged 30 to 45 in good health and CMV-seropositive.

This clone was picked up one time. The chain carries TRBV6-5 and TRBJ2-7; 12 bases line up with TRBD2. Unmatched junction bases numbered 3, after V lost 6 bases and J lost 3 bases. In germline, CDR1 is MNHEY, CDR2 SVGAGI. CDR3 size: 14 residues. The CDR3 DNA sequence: TGTGCCAGCAGGCGACTAGCGGGGGACTACGAGCAGTACTTC. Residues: CASRRLAGDYEQYF.

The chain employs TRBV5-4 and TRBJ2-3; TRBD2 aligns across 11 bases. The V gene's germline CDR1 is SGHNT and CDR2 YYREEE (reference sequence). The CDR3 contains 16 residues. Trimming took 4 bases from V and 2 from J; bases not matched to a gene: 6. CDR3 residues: CASSAEGLAVTDTQYF. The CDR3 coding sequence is TGTGCCAGCAGCGCGGAGGGACTAGCGGTCACAGATACGCAGTATTTT. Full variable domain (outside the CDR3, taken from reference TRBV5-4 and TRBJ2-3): ETGVTQSPTHLIKTRGQQVTLRCSSQSGHNTVSWYQQALGQGPQFIFQYYREEENGRGNFPPRFSGLQFPNYSSELNVNALELDDSALYLCASSAEGLAVTDTQYFGPGTRLTVL.

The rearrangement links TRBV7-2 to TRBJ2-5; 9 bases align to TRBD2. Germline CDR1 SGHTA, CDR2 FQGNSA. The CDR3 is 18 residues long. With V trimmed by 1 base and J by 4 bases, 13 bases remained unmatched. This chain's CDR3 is CASSLGPIAGREGETQYF. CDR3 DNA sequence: TGTGCCAGCAGCTTAGGCCCTATCGCGGGGCGGGAGGGAGAGACCCAGTACTTC.

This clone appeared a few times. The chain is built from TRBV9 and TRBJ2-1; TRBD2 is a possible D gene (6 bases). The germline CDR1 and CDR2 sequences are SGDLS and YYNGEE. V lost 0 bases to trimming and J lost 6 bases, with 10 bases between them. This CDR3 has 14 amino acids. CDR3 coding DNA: TGTGCCAGCAGCGTAGGTCAGACTAGCAATGAGCAGTTCTTC. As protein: CASSVGQTSNEQFF.

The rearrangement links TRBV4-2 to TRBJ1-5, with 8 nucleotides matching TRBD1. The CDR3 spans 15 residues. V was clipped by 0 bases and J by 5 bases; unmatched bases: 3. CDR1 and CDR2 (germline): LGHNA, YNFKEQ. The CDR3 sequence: CASSQDGQGYQPQHF. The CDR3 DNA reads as TGTGCCAGCAGCCAAGATGGACAGGGCTATCAGCCCCAGCATTTT.

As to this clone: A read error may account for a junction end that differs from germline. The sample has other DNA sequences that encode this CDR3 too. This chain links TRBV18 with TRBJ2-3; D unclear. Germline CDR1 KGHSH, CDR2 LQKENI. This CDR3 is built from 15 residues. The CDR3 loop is CASSPISTIRDTQYF. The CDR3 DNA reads TGCGCCAGCTCACCAATTAGCACTATCCGGGATACGCAGTATTTT.

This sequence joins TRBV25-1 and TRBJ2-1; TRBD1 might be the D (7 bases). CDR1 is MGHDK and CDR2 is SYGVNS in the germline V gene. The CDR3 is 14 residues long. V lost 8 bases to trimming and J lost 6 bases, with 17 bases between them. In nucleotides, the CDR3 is TGTGCCAGCGTTGCAGGGGGGTTGAGCAATGAGCAGTTCTTC. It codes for CASVAGGLSNEQFF.

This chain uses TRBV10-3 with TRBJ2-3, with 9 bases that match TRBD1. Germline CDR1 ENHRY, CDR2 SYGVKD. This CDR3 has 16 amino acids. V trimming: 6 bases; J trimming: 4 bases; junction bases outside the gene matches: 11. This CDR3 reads CAISGGNRGRADTQYF. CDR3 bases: TGTGCCATCAGCGGTGGGAACAGGGGGCGCGCAGATACGCAGTATTTT.

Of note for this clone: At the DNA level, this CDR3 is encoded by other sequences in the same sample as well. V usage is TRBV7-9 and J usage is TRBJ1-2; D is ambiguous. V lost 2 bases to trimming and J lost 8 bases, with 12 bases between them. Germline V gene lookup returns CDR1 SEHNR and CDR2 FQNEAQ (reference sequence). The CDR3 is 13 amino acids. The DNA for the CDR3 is TGTGCCAGCAGCTTAAGCGGGATTTACGGCTACACCTTC. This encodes CASSLSGIYGYTF. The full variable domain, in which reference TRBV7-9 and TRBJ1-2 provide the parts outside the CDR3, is DTGVSQNPRHKITKRGQNVTFRCDPISEHNRLYWYRQTLGQGPEFLTYFQNEAQLEKSRLLSDRFSAERPKGSFSTLEIQRTEQGDSAMYLCASSLSGIYGYTFGSGTRLTVV.

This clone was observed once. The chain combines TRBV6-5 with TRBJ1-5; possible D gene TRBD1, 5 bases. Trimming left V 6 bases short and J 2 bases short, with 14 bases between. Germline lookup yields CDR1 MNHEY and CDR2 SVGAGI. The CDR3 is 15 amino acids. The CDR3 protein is CASRERQGGNQPQHF. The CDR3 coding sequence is TGTGCCAGCAGGGAACGGCAGGGTGGCAATCAGCCCCAGCATTTT.

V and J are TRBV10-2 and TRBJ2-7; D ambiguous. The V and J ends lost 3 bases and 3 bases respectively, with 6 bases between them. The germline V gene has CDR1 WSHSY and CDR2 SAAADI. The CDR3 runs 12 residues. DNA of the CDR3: TGCGCCAGCAGTGAAGAGCACTACGAGCAGTACTTC. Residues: CASSEEHYEQYF.

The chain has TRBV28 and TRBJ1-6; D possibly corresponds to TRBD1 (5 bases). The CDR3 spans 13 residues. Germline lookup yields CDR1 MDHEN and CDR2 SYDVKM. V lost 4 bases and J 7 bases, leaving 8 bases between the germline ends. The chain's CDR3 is CASSYRPNSPLHF. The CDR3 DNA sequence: TGTGCCAGCAGTTACAGGCCGAATTCACCCCTCCACTTT.

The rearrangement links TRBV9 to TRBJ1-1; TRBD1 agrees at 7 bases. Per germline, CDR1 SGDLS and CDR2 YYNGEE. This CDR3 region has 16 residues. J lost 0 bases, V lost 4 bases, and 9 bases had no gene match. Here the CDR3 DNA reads TGTGCCAGCAGCAAGACATTAGGACAGGTGAACACTGAAGCTTTCTTT. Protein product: CASSKTLGQVNTEAFF.

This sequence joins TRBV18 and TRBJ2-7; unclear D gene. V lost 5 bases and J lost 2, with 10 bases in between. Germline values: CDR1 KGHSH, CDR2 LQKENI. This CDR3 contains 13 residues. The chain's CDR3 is CASSETTTYEQYF. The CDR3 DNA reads TGTGCCAGCTCAGAAACGACAACCTACGAGCAGTACTTC.

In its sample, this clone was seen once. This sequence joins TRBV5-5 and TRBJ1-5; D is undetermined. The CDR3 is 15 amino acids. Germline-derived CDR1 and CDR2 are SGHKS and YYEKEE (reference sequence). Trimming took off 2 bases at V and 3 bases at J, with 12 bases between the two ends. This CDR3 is CASSFLGDDNQPQHF. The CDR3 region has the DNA TGTGCCAGCAGCTTCCTCGGGGATGACAATCAGCCCCAGCATTTT.

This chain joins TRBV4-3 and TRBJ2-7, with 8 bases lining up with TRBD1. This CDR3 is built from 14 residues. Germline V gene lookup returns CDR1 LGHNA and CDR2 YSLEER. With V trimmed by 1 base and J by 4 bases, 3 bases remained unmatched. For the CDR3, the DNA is TGCGCCAGCAGCCAAGGGACAGGGAATTACGAGCAGTACTTC. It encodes CASSQGTGNYEQYF.

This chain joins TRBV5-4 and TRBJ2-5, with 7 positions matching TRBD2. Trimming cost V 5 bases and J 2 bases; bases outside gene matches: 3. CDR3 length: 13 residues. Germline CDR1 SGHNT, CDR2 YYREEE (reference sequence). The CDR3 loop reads CASRERDQETQYF. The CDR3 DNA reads TGTGCCAGCAGGGAGCGGGATCAAGAGACCCAGTACTTC.

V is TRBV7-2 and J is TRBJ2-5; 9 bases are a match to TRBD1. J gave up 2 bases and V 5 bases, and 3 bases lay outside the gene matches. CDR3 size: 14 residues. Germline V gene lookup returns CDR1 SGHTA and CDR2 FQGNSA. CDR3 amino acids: CASSMTGGQETQYF. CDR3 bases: TGTGCCAGCAGCATGACAGGGGGTCAAGAGACCCAGTACTTC.

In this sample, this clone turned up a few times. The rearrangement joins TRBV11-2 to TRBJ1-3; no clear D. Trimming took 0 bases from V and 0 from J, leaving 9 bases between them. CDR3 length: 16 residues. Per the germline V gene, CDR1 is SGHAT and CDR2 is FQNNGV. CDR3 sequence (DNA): TGTGCCAGCAGCTTAGATATGTATAACTCTGGAAACACCATATATTTT. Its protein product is CASSLDMYNSGNTIYF.

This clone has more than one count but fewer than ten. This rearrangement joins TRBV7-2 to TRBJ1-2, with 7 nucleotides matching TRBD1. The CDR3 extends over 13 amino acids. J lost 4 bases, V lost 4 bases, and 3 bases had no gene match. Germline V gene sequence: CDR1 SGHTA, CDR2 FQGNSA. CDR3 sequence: CASSSQGVYGYTF. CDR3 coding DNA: TGTGCCAGCAGCTCTCAGGGGGTCTATGGCTACACCTTC.

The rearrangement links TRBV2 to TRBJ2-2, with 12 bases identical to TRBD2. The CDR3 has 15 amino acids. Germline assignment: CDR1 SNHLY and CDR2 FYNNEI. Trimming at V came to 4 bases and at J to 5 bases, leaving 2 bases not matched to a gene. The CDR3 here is CASSVTSGRTGELFF. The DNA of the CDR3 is TGTGCCAGCAGTGTGACTAGCGGGAGAACCGGGGAGCTGTTTTTT.

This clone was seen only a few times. Here the CDR3 DNA reads TGTGCCAGCAGTGAAGCGAGGGGGACCTTATACAATCAGCCCCAGCATTTT. Translation: CASSEARGTLYNQPQHF. The chain has TRBV2 and TRBJ1-5; weak D call: TRBD1 (6 bases). CDR1 and CDR2 (germline): SNHLY, FYNNEI. The CDR3 covers 17 residues. V lost 0 bases and J 3 bases, leaving 15 bases between the germline ends.

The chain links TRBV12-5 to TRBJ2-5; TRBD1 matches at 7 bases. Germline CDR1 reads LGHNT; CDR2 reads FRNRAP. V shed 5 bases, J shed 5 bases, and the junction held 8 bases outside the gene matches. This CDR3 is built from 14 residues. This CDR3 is CASGPSTGSETQYF. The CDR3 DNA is TGTGCTAGTGGTCCGTCGACAGGGAGCGAGACCCAGTACTTC.

CDR3 loop: CASSQRGGEGDEQFF. DNA for the CDR3: TGTGCCAGCAGCCAAAGAGGGGGTGAGGGAGACGAGCAGTTCTTC. The J gene is TRBJ2-1, the V gene TRBV4-2; maybe TRBD1 (6 bases). This CDR3 contains 15 residues. Trimming pared 2 bases from V and 10 bases from J, leaving 18 bases between. Germline V gives CDR1 LGHNA, CDR2 YNFKEQ.